These 26 T cell receptor beta chains were all obtained from the same sample, sequenced in a study of blood T cell repertoires in COVID-19. Clones were sequenced by immunoSEQ multiplex PCR, and TCRdb holds only the in-frame ones, with some missing. The table records 190,000 or so clones, more than 85% of them present only once. The sample comprised peripheral blood. Every receptor here comes from a man in his forties with active or convalescent COVID-19.

This clone appeared a single time. This rearrangement joins TRBV29-1 to TRBJ1-2, with 7 bases that match TRBD1. This CDR3 is 13 amino acids long. V lost 4 bases to trimming and J lost 4 bases; unmatched junction nucleotides: 6. Germline values: CDR1 SQVTM, CDR2 ANQGSEA. CDR3 sequence reads: CSVARDSAYGYTF. The CDR3 bases are TGCAGCGTTGCCCGGGACAGTGCCTATGGCTACACCTTC. Full variable domain (remainder filled in from reference TRBV29-1 and TRBJ1-2): SAVISQKPSRDICQRGTSLTIQCQVDSQVTMMFWYRQQPGQSLTLIATANQGSEATYESGFVIDKFPISRPNLTFSTLTVSNMSPEDSSIYLCSVARDSAYGYTFGSGTRLTVV.

This clone was picked up a small number of times. The chain uses TRBV25-1 and TRBJ1-2, with D unresolved. Germline V gene sequence: CDR1 MGHDK, CDR2 SYGVNS. The V gene lost 9 bases and the J gene lost 8 bases, with 16 bases spanning the gap. This CDR3 contains 12 residues. This CDR3 reads CASRAGERGYTF. CDR3 sequence (DNA): TGTGCCAGTAGGGCCGGGGAACGGGGCTACACCTTC.

Here the CDR3 DNA reads TGTGCCAGCAGCCCCTACGCGAACACTGAAGCTTTCTTT. This encodes CASSPYANTEAFF. V gene TRBV27 combines with J gene TRBJ1-1; D remains unclear. V was cut by 6 bases and J by 1 base, with 9 bases left in between. Germline CDR1 reads MNHEY; CDR2 reads SMNVEV (reference sequence). This CDR3 is 13 amino acids long.

This clone was counted a single time. V and J are TRBV2 and TRBJ1-4; D is uncertain. V shed 7 bases and J shed 3 bases, with 15 bases lying between them. CDR3 size: 15 residues. The germline V gene has CDR1 SNHLY and CDR2 FYNNEI. In nucleotides, the CDR3 is TGTGCCAGCACCCCCGACTCCTGGGCTAATGAAAAACTGTTTTTT. Protein sequence: CASTPDSWANEKLFF.

The V and J genes are TRBV12-3 or TRBV12-4 and TRBJ1-6, with D unresolved. The CDR3 is 12 amino acids. Trimming stripped 6 bases from V and 14 bases from J, with 14 bases between. CDR3 region: CASSFKYSALHF. For the CDR3, the DNA is TGTGCCAGCAGCTTTAAATACTCGGCCCTCCACTTT.

This chain connects TRBV6-2 or TRBV6-3 to TRBJ1-1, with D tentatively TRBD1 (6 bases). Germline lookup yields CDR1 MNHEY and CDR2 SVGEGT. The CDR3 runs 14 residues. V lost 1 base, J lost 5 bases, and 11 bases lay in between. The DNA for the CDR3 is TGTGCCAGCAGTTACTTAGGGGGAGGGACTGAAGCTTTCTTT. Translation gives CASSYLGGGTEAFF.

The J gene is TRBJ1-1, the V gene TRBV2, with D possibly TRBD1 on 6 matching bases. The V end lost 6 bases, the J end lost 1 base, and 9 bases lay between the germline ends. In germline, CDR1 is SNHLY, CDR2 FYNNEI. CDR3 length equals 13 residues. CDR3: CASSGTRNTEAFF. CDR3 coding DNA: TGTGCCAGCAGCGGGACAAGGAACACTGAAGCTTTCTTT.

The chain combines TRBV12-3 or TRBV12-4 with TRBJ1-5; D is possibly TRBD1 (6 bases). The CDR3 consists of 13 residues. Between the trimmed V and J ends, which lost 6 bases and 6 bases, there was a span of 12 bases. CDR3 coding DNA: TGTGCCAGCAGCACAGGGCTCCCTCAGCCCCAGCATTTT. Protein: CASSTGLPQPQHF.

Only one count was recorded for this clone. The chain employs TRBV19 and TRBJ2-2; 8 nucleotides agree with TRBD1. Looked up from germline, CDR1 is LNHDA and CDR2 is SQIVND (reference sequence). Trimming removed 3 bases from V and 2 bases from J; junction bases left unmatched: 11. This CDR3 region has 18 residues. CDR3 sequence reads: CASSIADRGMANTGELFF. The CDR3 DNA reads as TGTGCCAGTAGTATTGCCGACAGGGGAATGGCCAACACCGGGGAGCTGTTTTTT.

This chain links TRBV7-8 with TRBJ2-6; the match to TRBD2 covers 11 bases. Trimming cost V 3 bases and J 0 bases; bases outside gene matches: 4. Germline assignment: CDR1 SGHVS and CDR2 FQNEAQ. The length of the CDR3 is 18 residues. CDR3: CASSFSTSGGSGANVLTF. CDR3 sequence (DNA): TGTGCCAGCAGCTTCTCAACTAGCGGGGGCTCTGGGGCCAACGTCCTGACTTTC.

The chain combines TRBV3-1 (or the pseudogene TRBV3-2) with TRBJ2-1; 8 nucleotides match TRBD1. Germline loops: CDR1 LGHDT, CDR2 YNNKEL (reference sequence). The V segment lost 4 bases and the J segment 5 bases; nucleotides outside the gene matches: 7. CDR3 length: 15 residues. CDR3 DNA sequence: TGTGCCAGCAGCCCCGGACAGGGTTTGAACAATGAGCAGTTCTTC. This translates into CASSPGQGLNNEQFF.

V is TRBV18 and J is TRBJ1-1; D is possibly TRBD1 (6 bases). The V end lost 1 base, the J end lost 8 bases, and 11 bases lay between the germline ends. The CDR3 has 13 residues. Per the germline V gene, CDR1 is KGHSH and CDR2 is LQKENI. The CDR3 is CASSPQQGKEAFF. The CDR3 nucleotides are TGTGCCAGCTCACCACAGCAGGGGAAGGAAGCTTTCTTT.

The V gene is TRBV29-1, the J gene TRBJ1-4; no clear D gene. CDR3 length: 13 residues. CDR1 is SQVTM and CDR2 is ANQGSEA in the germline V gene. Trimming shortened V by 4 bases and J by 7 bases, and 13 bases separated the two germline ends. Here the CDR3 reads CSVVGQSGEKLFF. In nucleotides, the CDR3 is TGCAGCGTTGTCGGGCAGAGCGGTGAAAAACTGTTTTTT. Drawing the rest from reference TRBV29-1 and TRBJ1-4, the complete variable domain is SAVISQKPSRDICQRGTSLTIQCQVDSQVTMMFWYRQQPGQSLTLIATANQGSEATYESGFVIDKFPISRPNLTFSTLTVSNMSPEDSSIYLCSVVGQSGEKLFFGSGTQLSVL.

The rearrangement uses TRBV2 and TRBJ1-1; D perhaps matches TRBD1 (6 bases). Germline CDR1 SNHLY, CDR2 FYNNEI. The CDR3 contains 15 residues. The germline V and J ends were trimmed by 1 base and 9 bases, with 18 bases remaining between them. CDR3 protein: CASSEGRQAPPKAFF. CDR3 sequence (DNA): TGTGCCAGCAGTGAAGGTCGACAGGCCCCACCCAAAGCTTTCTTT.

CDR3 in amino acids: CASSLGLETTYGYTF. CDR3 nucleotide sequence: TGTGCCAGCAGCTTGGGGTTGGAGACCACTTATGGCTACACCTTC. This chain joins TRBV5-5 and TRBJ1-2; D unclear. Germline CDR1 and CDR2: SGHKS and YYEKEE (reference sequence). CDR3 length: 15 residues. V lost 0 bases to trimming and J lost 5 bases, with 14 bases between them.

This chain links TRBV2 with TRBJ2-2; 11 bases map to TRBD2. Germline assignment: CDR1 SNHLY and CDR2 FYNNEI. With 7 bases clipped from V and 4 bases from J, the junction kept 14 bases outside the gene matches. The CDR3 loop spans 18 amino acids. The CDR3 nucleotides are TGTGCCAGCACCGACCTCTCCACTAGCGGGGGTGTCACCGGGGAGCTGTTTTTT. It yields the protein CASTDLSTSGGVTGELFF.

The chain combines TRBV7-2 with TRBJ1-3, with 12 bases lining up with TRBD1. The CDR3 is 16 residues long. V lost 3 bases, J lost 8 bases, and 8 bases stayed unmatched. The germline V gene has CDR1 SGHTA and CDR2 FQGNSA. As DNA, the CDR3 is TGTGCCAGCAGCTTCCGGGACAGGGGGCCGGCGGACACCATATATTTT. Translated: CASSFRDRGPADTIYF.

The chain is built from TRBV5-1 and TRBJ2-1; TRBD2 aligns across 7 bases. Germline CDR1 is SGHRS and CDR2 is YFSETQ. V lost 4 bases, J lost 1 base, and 5 bases stayed unmatched. CDR3 length equals 15 residues. The CDR3 sequence: CASSARTSSYNEQFF. CDR3 sequence (DNA): TGCGCCAGCAGCGCACGGACTAGTTCCTACAATGAGCAGTTCTTC.

The chain couples TRBV9 to TRBJ1-4; D is undetermined. CDR1 SGDLS and CDR2 YYNGEE come from the germline V gene. The germline V and J ends were trimmed by 4 bases and 5 bases, with 15 bases remaining between them. CDR3 size: 15 residues. DNA of the CDR3: TGTGCCAGCAGCCCGTGGACTGCCCCGAATGAAAAACTGTTTTTT. It specifies CASSPWTAPNEKLFF.

This rearrangement joins TRBV9 to TRBJ2-1, with 7 bases fitting TRBD1. The CDR3 is 15 residues long. With 2 bases clipped from V and 2 bases from J, the junction kept 4 bases outside the gene matches. Germline V gene data show CDR1 as SGDLS and CDR2 as YYNGEE. The CDR3 coding sequence is TGTGCCAGCAGCGTCACAGGGGACCCCTACAATGAGCAGTTCTTC. Translated: CASSVTGDPYNEQFF.

The chain recombines TRBV27 with TRBJ2-7; D is possibly TRBD1 (5 bases). V lost 5 bases to trimming and J lost 2 bases, with 16 bases between them. The germline gives CDR1 MNHEY, CDR2 SMNVEV (reference sequence). The CDR3 spans 15 residues. CDR3 residues: CASSPRQGRPYEQYF. CDR3 nucleotide sequence: TGTGCCAGCAGTCCTCGGCAGGGTCGCCCCTACGAGCAGTACTTC.

The rearrangement uses TRBV6-4 and TRBJ2-2, with 8 bases matching TRBD2. Germline V gives CDR1 MRHNA, CDR2 SNTAGT. The V segment lost 7 bases and the J segment 1 base; nucleotides outside the gene matches: 8. This CDR3 has 16 amino acids. CDR3 in amino acids: CASKLSGGENTGELFF. The CDR3 DNA follows: TGTGCCAGCAAACTCAGCGGGGGCGAGAACACCGGGGAGCTGTTTTTT.

The chain is built from TRBV27 and TRBJ1-2; TRBD1 might be the D (6 bases). The ends were cut back, 5 bases at V and 7 bases at J, with 14 bases in the middle. This CDR3 comprises 13 residues. Looked up from germline, CDR1 is MNHEY and CDR2 is SMNVEV (reference sequence). The CDR3 DNA reads as TGTGCCAGCAGTCCCACAGGGTTAGGTGGCTACACCTTC. It yields the protein CASSPTGLGGYTF.

The chain couples TRBV19 to TRBJ1-5; D gene ambiguous. Germline CDR1 is LNHDA and CDR2 is SQIVND (reference sequence). V was shortened by 1 base and J by 6 bases, with 7 bases between the two germline ends. The CDR3 is 13 residues long. The CDR3: CASSIGNGQPQHF. CDR3 bases: TGTGCCAGTAGTATAGGTAACGGTCAGCCCCAGCATTTT.

The V call is TRBV30, the J call TRBJ2-7, with TRBD1 matching over 7 bases. Germline V lookup: CDR1 GTSNPN, CDR2 SVGIG (reference sequence). The length of the CDR3 is 13 residues. With 3 bases clipped from V and 2 bases from J, the junction kept 4 bases outside the gene matches. CDR3 protein: CAWSGQAPYEQYF. CDR3 nucleotide sequence: TGTGCCTGGAGCGGACAGGCCCCCTACGAGCAGTACTTC.

The chain joins TRBV25-1 to TRBJ1-3, with D possibly matching TRBD1 (5 bases). The CDR3 contains 15 residues. Germline CDR1 and CDR2: MGHDK and SYGVNS. V lost 1 base to trimming and J lost 2 bases, with 9 bases between them. The CDR3 DNA sequence: TGTGCCAGCAGTGAATTAGGGGCGGCTGGAAACACCATATATTTT. Amino acids: CASSELGAAGNTIYF.